This T cell receptor (beta chain) was profiled in a study of T cells in narcolepsy. Study-level findings and limits: Autoreactive HCRT-specific and TRIB2-specific clonotypes were marked in same-patient CSF-versus-blood CD4+ comparisons.

Sequenced by immunoSEQ multiplex PCR; TCRdb stores in-frame clones only, minus some. This sample has about 35,000 clones; around 90% occur once, and the top ten carry around 0.9%. CDR3 length: 13 residues. Trimming pared 4 bases from V and 6 bases from J, leaving 13 bases between. Germline assignment: CDR1 SGDLS and CDR2 YYNGEE. A word on this clone: The antigen is unknown.

Sequences were obtained from CD45RA- memory CD4+ T cells from PBMCs. The chain employs TRBV9 and TRBJ1-2, with a tentative D call TRBD1 (6 bases). The clonotype was recovered from a human donor with narcolepsy. The CDR3 protein is CASSPGAVDGYTF. CDR3 nucleotides: TGTGCCAGCAGCCCAGGGGCGGTTGATGGCTACACCTTC.